This TCR beta chain emerged from a study of OX40 agonist ivuxolimab in advanced cancers. Study in general: Those enrolled were roughly 80% male, with a mean age of approximately 60 years and ages from about 20 to 90. Partial responses were seen in three patients, one with hepatocellular carcinoma and two with cutaneous melanoma.

The V and J ends lost 6 bases and 4 bases, in that order; junction bases with no gene match: 9. Germline CDR1 MDHEN, CDR2 SYDVKM. The CDR3 extends over 15 amino acids. The repertoire was sequenced with immunoSEQ multiplex PCR; TCRdb's copy has only in-frame clones and lacks some. The sample comprises more than 45,000 clones, about 90% of which are singletons, and 3.5% rests with the top ten. Excluded were patients having autoimmune disease history or systemic immunosuppression. The sample was CD4+ or CD8+ T cells sorted from blood, taken in a trial of the OX40 agonist ivuxolimab. The genes are TRBV28 and TRBJ2-7, with 10 bases aligning to TRBD1. The TCR originated in an adult with an advanced solid tumor such as melanoma, head and neck, liver or kidney cancer. CDR3 in DNA: TGTGCCAGCAGCATTCCGACAGGGGGCCAATACGAGCAGTACTTC. Encoded protein: CASSIPTGGQYEQYF.